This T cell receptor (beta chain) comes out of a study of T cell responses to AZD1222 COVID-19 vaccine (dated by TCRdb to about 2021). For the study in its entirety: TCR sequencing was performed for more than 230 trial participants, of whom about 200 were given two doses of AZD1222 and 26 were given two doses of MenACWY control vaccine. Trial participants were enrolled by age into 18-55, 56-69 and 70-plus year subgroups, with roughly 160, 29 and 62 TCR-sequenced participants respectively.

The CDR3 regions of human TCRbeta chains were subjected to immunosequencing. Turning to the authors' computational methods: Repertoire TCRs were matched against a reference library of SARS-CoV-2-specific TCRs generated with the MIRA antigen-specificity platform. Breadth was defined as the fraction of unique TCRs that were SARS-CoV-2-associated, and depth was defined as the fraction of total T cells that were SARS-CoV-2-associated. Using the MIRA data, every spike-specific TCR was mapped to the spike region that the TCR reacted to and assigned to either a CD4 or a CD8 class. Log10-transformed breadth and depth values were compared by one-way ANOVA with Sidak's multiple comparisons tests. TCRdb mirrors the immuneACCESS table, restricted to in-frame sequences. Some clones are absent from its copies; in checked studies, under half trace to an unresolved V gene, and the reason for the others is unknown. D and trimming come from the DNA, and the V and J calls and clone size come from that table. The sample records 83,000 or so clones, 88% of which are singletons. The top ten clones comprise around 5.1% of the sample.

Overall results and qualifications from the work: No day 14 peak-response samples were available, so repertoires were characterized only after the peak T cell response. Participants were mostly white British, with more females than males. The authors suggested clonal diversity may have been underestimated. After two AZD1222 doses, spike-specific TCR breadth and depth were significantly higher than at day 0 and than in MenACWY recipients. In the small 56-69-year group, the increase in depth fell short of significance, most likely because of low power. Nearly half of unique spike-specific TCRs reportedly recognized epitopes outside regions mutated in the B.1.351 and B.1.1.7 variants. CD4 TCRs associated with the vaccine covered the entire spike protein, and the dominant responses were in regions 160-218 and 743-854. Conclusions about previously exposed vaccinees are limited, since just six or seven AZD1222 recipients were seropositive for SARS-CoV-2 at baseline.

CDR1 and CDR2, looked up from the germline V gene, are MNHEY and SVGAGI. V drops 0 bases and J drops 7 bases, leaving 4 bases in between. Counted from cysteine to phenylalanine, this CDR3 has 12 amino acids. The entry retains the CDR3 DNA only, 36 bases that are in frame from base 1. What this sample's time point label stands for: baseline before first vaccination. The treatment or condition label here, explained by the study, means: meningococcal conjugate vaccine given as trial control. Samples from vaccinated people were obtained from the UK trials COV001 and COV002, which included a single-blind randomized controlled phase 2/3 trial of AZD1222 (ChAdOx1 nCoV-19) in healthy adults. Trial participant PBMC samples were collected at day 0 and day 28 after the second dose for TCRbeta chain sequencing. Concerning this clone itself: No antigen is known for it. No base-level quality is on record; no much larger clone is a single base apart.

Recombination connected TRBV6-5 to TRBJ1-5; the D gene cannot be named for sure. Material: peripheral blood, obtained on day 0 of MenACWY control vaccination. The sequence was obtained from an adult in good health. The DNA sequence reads TGTGCCAGCAGTTACTCGAGCCAGCCCCAGCATTTT. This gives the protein CASSYSSQPQHF.